The 28 T cell receptor beta chains reported below all come from one sample, sequenced in a study of cytomegalovirus exposure and HLA in healthy donors. PCR employed 60 Vbeta and 13 Jbeta primers. Sequencing was performed with immunoSEQ multiplex PCR; in TCRdb, only in-frame clones are kept and a portion is missing. The sample contains 95,000 to 100,000 clones, around 79% of which appear only once. Sequencing input: PBMCs. These receptor sequences come from a woman aged 40 to 55 in good health and CMV-seronegative.

This chain links TRBV19 with TRBJ1-2, with D possibly matching TRBD1 (5 bases). The CDR3 spans 11 residues. Germline CDR1 is LNHDA and CDR2 is SQIVND (reference sequence). Trimming left V 1 base short and J 10 bases short, with 7 bases between. CDR3 DNA: TGTGCCAGTAGTATAGGGGGGGACTACACCTTC. Protein product: CASSIGGDYTF.

The rearrangement joins TRBV9 to TRBJ1-4; D not resolved. The germline V gene encodes CDR1 SGDLS and CDR2 YYNGEE. This CDR3 contains 14 residues. Trimming took 4 bases from V and 6 from J, leaving 13 bases between them. The CDR3 coding sequence is TGTGCCAGCAGCCCAGGAGGGCGCGATGAAAAACTGTTTTTT. Encoded protein: CASSPGGRDEKLFF.

This chain uses TRBV7-9 with TRBJ1-5; a weak D match, TRBD1 (5 bases). The CDR3 length is 14 residues. Deletions cut 1 base from V and 7 bases from J, with 11 bases between. CDR1 and CDR2 from the germline V gene are SEHNR and FQNEAQ (reference sequence). Written as DNA, the CDR3 is TGTGCCAGCAGCTTAGGGAGGGACGGGCAGCCCCAGCATTTT. Translation: CASSLGRDGQPQHF.

The table lists this clone with a few counts. The chain links TRBV6-1 to TRBJ2-2; TRBD2 matches 9 bases. Germline V gives CDR1 MNHNS, CDR2 SASEGT. V lost 4 bases to trimming and J lost 1 base; unmatched junction nucleotides: 1. The CDR3 has 15 amino acids. The CDR3 region has the DNA TGTGCCAGCAGTGGTAGCGGGAGGAACACCGGGGAGCTGTTTTTT. It yields the protein CASSGSGRNTGELFF.

The chain recombines TRBV2 with TRBJ1-1; no reliable D call. V was pared by 4 bases and J by 3 bases, with 9 bases between. Looked up from germline, CDR1 is SNHLY and CDR2 is FYNNEI. The CDR3 is 13 amino acids. CDR3 DNA sequence: TGTGCCAGCAGTGCGGGGTCTTACACTGAAGCTTTCTTT. Amino acid sequence: CASSAGSYTEAFF.

The V and J genes are TRBV5-1 and TRBJ2-3; 14 positions agree with TRBD2. Germline assignment: CDR1 SGHRS and CDR2 YFSETQ. CDR3 size: 20 residues. The V gene end was trimmed by 4 bases and the J gene end by 0 bases; junction bases not matched to a gene: 13. The CDR3: CASSRAGTSGGPVSTDTQYF. CDR3 DNA sequence: TGCGCCAGCAGCCGCGCCGGGACTAGCGGGGGCCCAGTTAGCACAGATACGCAGTATTTT. The variable domain in full, with the rest retrieved from reference TRBV5-1 and TRBJ2-3, is KAGVTQTPRYLIKTRGQQVTLSCSPISGHRSVSWYQQTPGQGLQFLFEYFSETQRNKGNFPGRFSGRQFSNSRSEMNVSTLELGDSALYLCASSRAGTSGGPVSTDTQYFGPGTRLTVL.

This chain links TRBV2 with TRBJ2-7; 9 positions agree with TRBD2. Losses at the gene ends were 3 bases for V and 6 bases for J; bases not matched to a gene: 6. The CDR3 length is 14 residues. CDR1 SNHLY and CDR2 FYNNEI come from the germline V gene. CDR3 amino acids: CASSDWREGGEQYF. The CDR3 region has the DNA TGTGCCAGCAGTGATTGGCGGGAGGGAGGCGAGCAGTACTTC.

The chain employs TRBV6-4 and TRBJ1-6, with a weak D call TRBD1 (5 bases). This CDR3 comprises 13 residues. V was clipped by 4 bases and J by 5 bases, with 6 bases between them. Germline CDR1 MRHNA, CDR2 SNTAGT. The chain's CDR3 is CASSAGDNSPLHF. The CDR3 DNA reads as TGTGCCAGCAGTGCGGGGGATAATTCACCCCTCCACTTT.

The rearrangement links TRBV6-1 to TRBJ2-7; tentatively, D is TRBD1 (5 bases). V lost 0 bases and J 1 base, leaving 19 bases between the germline ends. CDR3 length equals 18 residues. CDR1 is MNHNS, CDR2 SASEGT, per germline. As DNA, the CDR3 is TGTGCCAGCAGTGAAGCGCTCTCAGGGCTACAGTCGTCCTACGAGCAGTACTTC. Protein product: CASSEALSGLQSSYEQYF.

The chain is built from TRBV6-5 and TRBJ2-7, with a tentative D call TRBD1 (6 bases). From germline, CDR1 is MNHEY and CDR2 SVGAGI. The CDR3 loop spans 14 amino acids. With 6 bases removed from V and 0 bases from J, the gap between germline ends came to 12 bases. The CDR3 reads CASRRGIRSYEQYF. The CDR3 DNA reads as TGTGCCAGCAGGAGGGGGATCCGCTCCTACGAGCAGTACTTC.

V is TRBV2 and J is TRBJ2-6; 8 bases are shared with TRBD1. With V trimmed by 3 bases and J by 4 bases, 2 bases remained unmatched. Germline loops: CDR1 SNHLY, CDR2 FYNNEI. The CDR3 covers 15 residues. CDR3 amino acids: CASSEQGAGANVLTF. The CDR3 coding sequence is TGTGCCAGCAGTGAGCAGGGGGCCGGGGCCAACGTCCTGACTTTC.

V is TRBV6-5 and J is TRBJ2-3; D may be TRBD1 (5 bases). Germline CDR1 reads MNHEY; CDR2 reads SVGAGI. This CDR3 has 14 residues. V lost 0 bases to trimming and J lost 5 bases, with 9 bases between them. The CDR3 nucleotides are TGTGCCAGCAGTTACTCCAGGGCGCGAGATACGCAGTATTTT. The encoded protein is CASSYSRARDTQYF.

The J gene is TRBJ1-5, the V gene TRBV6-5; TRBD1 is a possible D gene (6 bases). Germline V gene sequence: CDR1 MNHEY, CDR2 SVGAGI. The CDR3 extends over 15 amino acids. Trimming pared 2 bases from V and 6 bases from J, leaving 14 bases between. The CDR3 here is CASSYRGGRGQPQHF. CDR3 DNA: TGTGCCAGCAGTTACCGGGGGGGGCGCGGTCAGCCCCAGCATTTT.

V usage is TRBV11-2 and J usage is TRBJ1-2; D is ambiguous. Deletions cut 1 base from V and 5 bases from J, with 17 bases between. The CDR3 loop spans 16 amino acids. CDR1 is SGHAT and CDR2 is FQNNGV in the germline V gene. The CDR3 here is CASSLGFGTVFYGYTF. In nucleotides, the CDR3 is TGTGCCAGCAGCTTAGGATTTGGAACAGTATTTTATGGCTACACCTTC.

The CDR3 DNA is TGCGCCAGCAGCCAAGGGACAGGGGGTCCCAATGAGCAGTTCTTC. Translation: CASSQGTGGPNEQFF. V is TRBV4-3 and J is TRBJ2-1; 10 bases are shared with TRBD1. V lost 1 base and J lost 6; bases outside the gene matches: 3. This CDR3 is 15 amino acids long. Germline V CDR1 and CDR2: LGHNA, YSLEER.

This clone was seen a few times. The CDR3, as DNA: TGTGCCAGCAGTCCAAAAACCGGGACTAGCTACGAGCAGTACTTC. Translating it yields CASSPKTGTSYEQYF. The chain carries TRBV27 and TRBJ2-7; 8 bases agree with TRBD2. The V gene end was trimmed by 5 bases and the J gene end by 3 bases; junction bases not matched to a gene: 9. The CDR3 totals 15 residues. Germline V gene sequence: CDR1 MNHEY, CDR2 SMNVEV (reference sequence).

The V gene is TRBV10-3, the J gene TRBJ1-2; a possible D gene is TRBD1 (6 bases). The CDR3 runs 15 residues. Germline values: CDR1 ENHRY, CDR2 SYGVKD. V was clipped by 3 bases and J by 4 bases, with 15 bases between them. CDR3 sequence reads: CAISETADSPYGYTF. CDR3 bases: TGTGCCATCAGTGAAACGGCGGACAGCCCCTATGGCTACACCTTC.

Of note for this clone: The junction shows a germline mismatch at one end, possibly a read error. Other DNA sequences in this sample translate to the same CDR3. The J gene is TRBJ1-6, the V gene TRBV10-3; 10 bases line up with TRBD1. There are 15 residues in the CDR3. From germline, CDR1 is ENHRY and CDR2 SYGVKD. CDR3 protein: CAITPGQGSNSPLHF. CDR3 in DNA: TGTGCCATCACTCCGGGACAGGGGTCTAATTCCCCCCTCCACTTT.

The V and J genes are TRBV7-9 and TRBJ2-3; 14 bases match TRBD2. The length of the CDR3 is 17 residues. Germline V lookup: CDR1 SEHNR, CDR2 FQNEAQ (reference sequence). Losses at the gene ends were 1 base for V and 2 bases for J; bases not matched to a gene: 2. The CDR3 nucleotides read TGTGCCAGCAGCTTAGGGGGACTAGCGGGGGTCACAGATACGCAGTATTTT. Translating gives CASSLGGLAGVTDTQYF. Drawing the rest from reference TRBV7-9 and TRBJ2-3, the complete variable domain is DTGVSQNPRHKITKRGQNVTFRCDPISEHNRLYWYRQTLGQGPEFLTYFQNEAQLEKSRLLSDRFSAERPKGSFSTLEIQRTEQGDSAMYLCASSLGGLAGVTDTQYFGPGTRLTVL.

V gene TRBV11-2 combines with J gene TRBJ2-1; no definite D call. In germline, CDR1 is SGHAT, CDR2 FQNNGV. The CDR3 has 15 residues. The V end was cut by 1 base, the J end by 8 bases, with 15 bases between. The CDR3 here is CASSLVWSRGDEQFF. The CDR3, as DNA: TGTGCCAGCAGCTTAGTCTGGAGTCGAGGCGATGAGCAGTTCTTC.

In nucleotides, the CDR3 is TGTGCCACCAGCAGAGTTGGACAGATTAGCAATCAGCCCCAGCATTTT. Protein sequence: CATSRVGQISNQPQHF. The rearrangement links TRBV15 to TRBJ1-5, with a tentative D call TRBD1 (6 bases). Between the trimmed V and J ends, which lost 1 base and 0 bases, there was a span of 10 bases. Germline CDR1 reads LNHNV; CDR2 reads YYDKDF (reference sequence). The CDR3 runs to 16 residues.

In its sample, this clone was seen once. The chain is built from TRBV7-9 and TRBJ2-1; D possibly corresponds to TRBD2 (6 bases). This CDR3 is built from 15 residues. Germline CDR1 is SEHNR and CDR2 is FQNEAQ (reference sequence). The germline V and J ends were trimmed by 10 bases and 0 bases, with 16 bases remaining between them. CDR3 protein: CATKVGGSSYNEQFF. The CDR3 nucleotides are TGTGCCACGAAAGTTGGGGGGAGCTCCTACAATGAGCAGTTCTTC.

This clone was seen just once. The chain employs TRBV11-3 and TRBJ2-2; TRBD2 matches 10 bases. Germline V CDR1 and CDR2: SGHNT, YENEEA. The CDR3 runs to 20 residues. The ends lost 4 bases at V and 0 bases at J; junction bases unmatched: 14. The CDR3 here is CASSSRSGGAYPSNTGELFF. The DNA of the CDR3 is TGTGCCAGCAGCTCTCGGAGCGGGGGGGCATACCCGTCGAACACCGGGGAGCTGTTTTTT.

Regarding this clone: An end of the junction differs from the germline gene, which may be a read error. The gene calls are TRBV7-9 and TRBJ2-7; D is undetermined. This CDR3 contains 12 residues. In germline, CDR1 is SEHNR, CDR2 FQNEAQ (reference sequence). The CDR3 DNA reads TGTTCCAGCAGCAGTAACAACTACGAGCAGTACTTC. Amino acids: CSSSSNNYEQYF.

This chain connects TRBV20-1 to TRBJ2-7; 7 nucleotides line up with TRBD2. This CDR3 has 11 residues. Germline values: CDR1 DFQATT, CDR2 SNEGSKA (reference sequence). V dropped 6 bases and J dropped 6; count of bases not matched to a gene: 5. The CDR3 nucleotides read TGCAGTGCCACAAGCGGGGTCGAGCAGTACTTC. Translating it yields CSATSGVEQYF.

CDR3 sequence reads: CASSQVGQGADTEAFF. CDR3 DNA: TGCGCCAGCAGCCAAGTAGGGCAGGGGGCTGACACTGAAGCTTTCTTT. This sequence joins TRBV4-3 and TRBJ1-1; 8 bases map to TRBD1. Per germline, CDR1 LGHNA and CDR2 YSLEER. V trimming: 1 base; J trimming: 3 bases; junction bases outside the gene matches: 7. The length of the CDR3 is 16 residues.

CDR3 bases: TGTGCCTCACAGGGCCTGGGAGAGACCCAGTACTTC. Translation gives CASQGLGETQYF. The chain carries TRBV30 and TRBJ2-5, with D perhaps TRBD1 (6 bases). Per the germline V gene, CDR1 is GTSNPN and CDR2 is SVGIG (reference sequence). This CDR3 spans 12 amino acids. V lost 7 bases and J lost 4, with 13 bases in between.

This clone was detected only once. V gene TRBV15 combines with J gene TRBJ2-3; 11 nucleotides match TRBD2. V lost 0 bases to trimming and J lost 4 bases; unmatched junction nucleotides: 6. Germline V lookup: CDR1 LNHNV, CDR2 YYDKDF (reference sequence). The CDR3 loop spans 17 amino acids. The CDR3 bases are TGTGCCACCAGCAGAGAACCGGGACTAGCGGCCCCAGATACGCAGTATTTT. This translates into CATSREPGLAAPDTQYF.